This T cell receptor beta chain originates from a study of beta chain features in type 1 diabetes. Each of the CD4+ naive, central memory, regulatory and stem cell-like memory populations was sorted via CD45RO/CCR7/CD25/CD127/CD95/CD27. Points from the study as a whole: Patients with Type 1 diabetes showed moderately but significantly shorter TCRB CDR3s in all four CD4+ subsets. In comparison with healthy donors, patients had naive, central memory and Treg TCRB repertoires that appeared more similar.

Note on this clone: The target antigen is unknown.

Germline CDR1 MNHNY, CDR2 SVGAGI (reference sequence). CDR3 length: 12 amino acids. V shed 11 bases, J shed 7 bases, and the junction held 6 bases outside the gene matches. cDNA synthesis used the whole RNA isolate, giving expressed TCRB sequences. Repertoires were generated with immunoSEQ multiplex PCR, while TCRdb's copy carries only in-frame clones and drops some. The sample includes 640,000 or so clones, around an eighth of them seen just once. The sequencing sample was made of naive CD4+ T cells from blood. The sequence came from a man aged 18 to 29 with type 1 diabetes. This chain uses TRBV6-6 with TRBJ1-4, with TRBD1 identical over 8 bases. CDR3 nucleotide sequence: TGTGCCGGGACCGACAGGGGTGAAAAACTGTTTTTT. It specifies CAGTDRGEKLFF.